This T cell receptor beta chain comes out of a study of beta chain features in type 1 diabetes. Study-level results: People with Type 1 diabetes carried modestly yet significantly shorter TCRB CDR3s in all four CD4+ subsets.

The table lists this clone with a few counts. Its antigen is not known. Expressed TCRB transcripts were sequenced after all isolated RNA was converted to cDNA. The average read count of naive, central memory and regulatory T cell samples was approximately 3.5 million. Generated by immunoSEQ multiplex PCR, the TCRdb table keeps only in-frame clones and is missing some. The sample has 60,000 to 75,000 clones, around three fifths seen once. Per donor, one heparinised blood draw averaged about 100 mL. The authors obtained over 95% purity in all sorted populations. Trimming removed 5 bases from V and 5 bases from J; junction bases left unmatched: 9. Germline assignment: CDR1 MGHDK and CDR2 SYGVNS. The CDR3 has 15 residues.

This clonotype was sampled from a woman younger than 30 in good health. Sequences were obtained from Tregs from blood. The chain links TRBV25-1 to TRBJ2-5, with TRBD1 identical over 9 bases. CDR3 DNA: TGTGCCAGCAGTCTCGGTGACAGGGGGATGGAGACCCAGTACTTC. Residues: CASSLGDRGMETQYF.